Following are 26 T cell receptor beta chains from one sample sequenced in a study of PD-L1 blockade in urothelial cancer. Time point here: pretreatment peripheral blood. The method was immunoSEQ multiplex PCR; TCRdb's version includes in-frame clones alone and lacks a portion of them. This sample has fewer than 50,000 clones, with 84% found just once. The sequences come from PBMCs, collected around atezolizumab (anti-PD-L1) treatment. Every receptor here comes from a man between 70 and 80 years old with urothelial cancer.

This chain joins TRBV11-3 and TRBJ2-3; 8 nucleotides agree with TRBD2. J was trimmed by 3 bases and V by 5 bases; bases with no gene match: 10. The CDR3 covers 16 residues. Germline V gives CDR1 SGHNT, CDR2 YENEEA. CDR3 in amino acids: CASSHSSGLGTDTQYF. The CDR3 DNA follows: TGTGCCAGCAGCCATTCTAGCGGGCTGGGGACAGATACGCAGTATTTT.

The genes are TRBV19 and TRBJ1-2; 9 bases match TRBD1. The length of the CDR3 is 15 residues. The junction had 9 bases not matched to a gene; V was cut back by 4 bases and J by 6 bases. Germline-derived CDR1 and CDR2 are LNHDA and SQIVND (reference sequence). The CDR3 spells CASSTAGTGLDGYTF. CDR3 DNA sequence: TGTGCCAGTAGTACAGCCGGGACAGGGCTTGATGGCTACACCTTC. The variable domain in full, completed from reference TRBV19 and TRBJ1-2, reads DGGITQSPKYLFRKEGQNVTLSCEQNLNHDAMYWYRQDPGQGLRLIYYSQIVNDFQKGDIAEGYSVSREKKESFPLTVTSAQKNPTAFYLCASSTAGTGLDGYTFGSGTRLTVV.

The rearrangement uses TRBV30 and TRBJ2-3; 8 bases align to TRBD1. Germline values: CDR1 GTSNPN, CDR2 SVGIG (reference sequence). This CDR3 spans 14 amino acids. J was trimmed by 2 bases and V by 5 bases; bases with no gene match: 6. CDR3 sequence reads: CAWGQGRDTDTQYF. CDR3 nucleotides: TGTGCCTGGGGACAGGGAAGGGACACAGATACGCAGTATTTT.

This chain connects TRBV4-3 to TRBJ2-7; D is perhaps TRBD2 (5 bases). Per germline, CDR1 LGHNA and CDR2 YSLEER. V shed 0 bases and J shed 7 bases, with 13 bases lying between them. This CDR3 comprises 14 residues. The CDR3 DNA is TGCGCCAGCAGCCAAGATGGACCGAGAGGGGAGCAGTACTTC. The encoded protein is CASSQDGPRGEQYF.

The chain is built from TRBV15 and TRBJ1-2; D might be TRBD1 (6 bases). This CDR3 has 15 residues. CDR1 is LNHNV, CDR2 YYDKDF, per germline (reference sequence). Trimming shortened V by 11 bases and J by 4 bases, and 23 bases separated the two germline ends. The DNA of the CDR3 is TGTGCCTCCCAGGGCCGAGGGGGATCCCCCTATGGCTACACCTTC. It translates to CASQGRGGSPYGYTF.

The V gene is TRBV2, the J gene TRBJ1-2, with TRBD1 as a possible D gene (6 bases). V lost 5 bases to trimming and J lost 0 bases, with 13 bases between them. The CDR3 is made up of 15 amino acids. The germline CDR1 and CDR2 sequences are SNHLY and FYNNEI. CDR3: CASSFRGEANYGYTF. DNA for the CDR3: TGTGCCAGCAGTTTCAGGGGCGAGGCTAACTATGGCTACACCTTC.

This chain links TRBV23-1 with TRBJ1-2; tentative D call: TRBD1 (6 bases). TRBV23-1 is classed as an ORF, of uncertain function. There are 15 residues in the CDR3. V lost 3 bases to trimming and J lost 4 bases, with 15 bases between them. Here the CDR3 DNA reads TGCGCCAGCAGTCATGGGACAAATTGGGGCTATGGCTACACCTTC. Amino acids: CASSHGTNWGYGYTF.

This chain connects TRBV11-2 to TRBJ2-5; TRBD2 matches 9 bases. The CDR3 is 18 amino acids. V lost 2 bases and J lost 5; bases outside the gene matches: 15. Germline V lookup: CDR1 SGHAT, CDR2 FQNNGV. The chain's CDR3 is CASSLPFFSSGREETQYF. The CDR3 DNA reads as TGTGCCAGCAGCTTACCCTTTTTTAGTAGCGGGAGAGAGGAGACCCAGTACTTC.

The genes are TRBV9 and TRBJ2-1, with 8 bases that match TRBD1. This CDR3 region has 15 residues. V trimming: 4 bases; J trimming: 5 bases; junction bases outside the gene matches: 8. Germline V CDR1 and CDR2: SGDLS, YYNGEE. The CDR3 sequence is CASSPPGTGDNEQFF. In DNA form, the CDR3 reads TGTGCCAGCAGCCCCCCCGGGACAGGCGACAATGAGCAGTTCTTC.

This clone appeared once. V usage is TRBV5-4 and J usage is TRBJ1-2, with D perhaps matching TRBD1 (5 bases). Trimming took off 4 bases at V and 3 bases at J, with 13 bases between the two ends. The CDR3 runs 14 residues. The germline V gene has CDR1 SGHNT and CDR2 YYREEE (reference sequence). The DNA for the CDR3 is TGTGCCAGCAGCCCCCGGGGGGGAGACTATGGCTACACCTTC. Translated, it gives CASSPRGGDYGYTF.

The chain links TRBV9 to TRBJ2-1; the D is unclear. The CDR3 consists of 13 residues. CDR1 and CDR2 (germline): SGDLS, YYNGEE. V was shortened by 4 bases and J by 5 bases, with 10 bases between the two germline ends. In DNA form, the CDR3 reads TGTGCCAGCAGCTTCTACCCTGACAATGAGCAGTTCTTC. Protein sequence: CASSFYPDNEQFF.

The DNA of the CDR3 is TGTGCCAGCAGCTTAGATCCTCAGGGAAGGGGCTACACCTTC. It translates to CASSLDPQGRGYTF. This chain joins TRBV7-2 and TRBJ1-2; D perhaps matches TRBD1 (5 bases). The CDR3 runs to 14 residues. The V end was cut by 1 base, the J end by 8 bases, with 14 bases between. Germline-derived CDR1 and CDR2 are SGHTA and FQGNSA.

This chain connects TRBV4-1 to TRBJ2-2, with 7 bases fitting TRBD2. The germline gives CDR1 MGHRA, CDR2 YSYEKL. The CDR3 length is 16 residues. V lost 4 bases and J lost 1; bases outside the gene matches: 6. CDR3 amino acids: CASSPFTGGNTGELFF. The CDR3 coding sequence is TGCGCCAGCAGCCCCTTTACGGGAGGGAACACCGGGGAGCTGTTTTTT.

The rearrangement links TRBV27 to TRBJ2-1; 7 bases agree with TRBD2. The CDR3 is 15 residues long. After removal of 0 bases from V and 1 base from J, the junction contained 0 bases not matched to a gene. Looked up from germline, CDR1 is MNHEY and CDR2 is SMNVEV (reference sequence). In DNA, the CDR3 is TGTGCCAGCAGTTTATCGCGGGAGTCCTACAATGAGCAGTTCTTC. This sequence encodes CASSLSRESYNEQFF.

This clone has just one count. CDR3 sequence: CASRDWVYEQYF. The CDR3 region has the DNA TGTGCCAGCCGGGACTGGGTCTACGAGCAGTACTTC. The V gene is TRBV28, the J gene TRBJ2-7; possibly TRBD2 for D (6 bases). This CDR3 region has 12 residues. The ends were cut back, 8 bases at V and 3 bases at J, with 11 bases in the middle. Germline V gives CDR1 MDHEN, CDR2 SYDVKM.

The chain employs TRBV7-8 and TRBJ1-2, with D unresolved. Trimming cost V 1 base and J 0 bases, with 9 bases left between them. Germline V gene sequence: CDR1 SGHVS, CDR2 FQNEAQ. The CDR3 has 15 residues. CDR3 nucleotides: TGTGCCAGCAGCTTAGGGAGGGTCCCTAACTATGGCTACACCTTC. This codes for CASSLGRVPNYGYTF. The variable domain in full, with the rest retrieved from reference TRBV7-8 and TRBJ1-2, is GAGVSQSPRYKVAKRGQDVALRCDPISGHVSLFWYQQALGQGPEFLTYFQNEAQLDKSGLPSDRFFAERPEGSVSTLKIQRTQQEDSAVYLCASSLGRVPNYGYTFGSGTRLTVV.

This sequence joins TRBV4-1 and TRBJ2-7; TRBD1 agrees at 9 bases. V shed 4 bases, J shed 2 bases, and the junction held 6 bases outside the gene matches. CDR1 MGHRA and CDR2 YSYEKL come from the germline V gene. CDR3 length: 15 residues. The CDR3 spells CASSRGQGETYEQYF. The CDR3 coding sequence is TGCGCCAGCAGCCGGGGACAGGGTGAGACCTACGAGCAGTACTTC.

The chain links TRBV7-2 to TRBJ2-3; D unresolved. Trimming took 1 base from V and 4 from J, leaving 9 bases between them. The germline CDR1 and CDR2 sequences are SGHTA and FQGNSA. The CDR3 runs 14 residues. CDR3 in DNA: TGTGCCAGCAGCTTAGGACTCGCCTCAGATACGCAGTATTTT. Its translation: CASSLGLASDTQYF.

This chain uses TRBV5-1 with TRBJ2-7; maybe TRBD2 (6 bases). Trimming pared 1 base from V and 7 bases from J, leaving 12 bases between. The length of the CDR3 is 13 residues. Germline CDR1 and CDR2: SGHRS and YFSETQ. Written as DNA, the CDR3 is TGCGCCAGCAGCTTGAGCGGGCTCGGGGAGCAGTACTTC. This codes for CASSLSGLGEQYF.

This clone was seen more than once but under ten times. The chain links TRBV4-1 to TRBJ1-1; D not certain. The V gene lost 6 bases and the J gene lost 8 bases, with 16 bases spanning the gap. Germline V gives CDR1 MGHRA, CDR2 YSYEKL. CDR3 length: 13 amino acids. CDR3 nucleotides: TGCGCCAGCAGGCCCGGGTCACGTTTAGAAGCTTTCTTT. Translation gives CASRPGSRLEAFF.

This sequence joins TRBV7-3 and TRBJ2-6; 10 bases match TRBD1. In germline, CDR1 is SGHTA, CDR2 FQGTGA. After removal of 5 bases from V and 1 base from J, the junction contained 2 bases not matched to a gene. This CDR3 has 16 residues. CDR3 sequence reads: CASSRTGGSGANVLTF. The DNA for the CDR3 is TGTGCCAGCAGCCGGACAGGGGGATCTGGGGCCAACGTCCTGACTTTC.

V is TRBV7-9 and J is TRBJ2-3, with 9 bases lining up with TRBD2. V shed 5 bases, J shed 4 bases, and the junction held 7 bases outside the gene matches. Germline CDR1 SEHNR, CDR2 FQNEAQ (reference sequence). This CDR3 has 15 residues. The CDR3 coding sequence is TGTGCCAGCAGCCCCGTGCGGGGGGGCCCAGATACGCAGTATTTT. Translated: CASSPVRGGPDTQYF.

This chain uses TRBV28 with TRBJ2-2, with 8 bases aligning to TRBD2. Germline V lookup: CDR1 MDHEN, CDR2 SYDVKM. This CDR3 spans 14 amino acids. V shed 7 bases, J shed 7 bases, and the junction held 8 bases outside the gene matches. The CDR3 DNA follows: TGTGCCAGCATGGTTAGCGGGATTAACGGGGAGCTGTTTTTT. This codes for CASMVSGINGELFF.

The chain combines TRBV15 with TRBJ1-6; D might be TRBD1 (5 bases). CDR1 is LNHNV and CDR2 is YYDKDF in the germline V gene (reference sequence). The CDR3 contains 17 residues. The germline V and J ends were trimmed by 0 bases and 7 bases, with 16 bases remaining between them. CDR3 sequence reads: CATSRDLSGGTNSPLHF. Written as DNA, the CDR3 is TGTGCCACCAGCAGAGATCTCTCTGGAGGGACGAATTCACCCCTCCACTTT.

The rearrangement uses TRBV5-4 and TRBJ2-7; 7 bases align to TRBD1. CDR1 is SGHNT, CDR2 YYREEE, per germline (reference sequence). This CDR3 has 13 residues. The V segment lost 4 bases and the J segment 6 bases; nucleotides outside the gene matches: 7. The CDR3 region is CASSRQGSSEQYF. In DNA, the CDR3 is TGTGCCAGCAGCCGACAGGGAAGTAGCGAGCAGTACTTC.

The chain carries TRBV5-4 and TRBJ2-3; 7 positions agree with TRBD2. Germline CDR1 and CDR2: SGHNT and YYREEE (reference sequence). J lost 3 bases, V lost 4 bases, and 11 bases had no gene match. The CDR3 is made up of 16 amino acids. The CDR3 region has the DNA TGTGCCAGCAGCAAGGGACTACTTTCGTCGACAGATACGCAGTATTTT. Its protein is CASSKGLLSSTDTQYF.